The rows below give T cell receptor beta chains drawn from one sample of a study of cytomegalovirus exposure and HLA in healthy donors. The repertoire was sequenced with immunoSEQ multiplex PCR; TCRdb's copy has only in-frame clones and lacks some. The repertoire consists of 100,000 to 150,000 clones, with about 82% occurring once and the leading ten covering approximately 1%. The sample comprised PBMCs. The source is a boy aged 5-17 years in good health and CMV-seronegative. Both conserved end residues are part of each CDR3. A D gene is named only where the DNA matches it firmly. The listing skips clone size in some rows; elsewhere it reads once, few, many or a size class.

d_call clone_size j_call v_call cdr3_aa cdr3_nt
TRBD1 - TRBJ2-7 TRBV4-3 CASSQEGQGTYEQYF TGCGCCAGCAGCCAAGAGGGACAGGGGACCTACGAGCAGTACTTC
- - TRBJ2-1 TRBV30 CAWARLTNNEQFF TGTGCCTGGGCTAGACTAACAAACAATGAGCAGTTCTTC
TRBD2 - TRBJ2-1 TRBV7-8 CASSLGRGVGLPYNEQFF TGTGCCAGCAGCTTAGGGCGGGGGGTTGGACTACCTTACAATGAGCAGTTCTTC
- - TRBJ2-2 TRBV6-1 CASTGQNTGELFF TGTGCCAGCACTGGACAGAACACCGGGGAGCTGTTTTTT
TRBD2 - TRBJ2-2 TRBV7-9 CASSTTRGVAGTGELFF TGTGCCAGCAGCACCACCCGGGGGGTTGCTGGCACCGGGGAGCTGTTTTTT
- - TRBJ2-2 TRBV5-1 CASSFNLNTGELFF TGCGCCAGCAGCTTTAACTTGAACACCGGGGAGCTGTTTTTT
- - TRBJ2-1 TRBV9 CASSVGTILNEQFF TGTGCCAGCAGCGTGGGGACAATCTTGAATGAGCAGTTCTTC
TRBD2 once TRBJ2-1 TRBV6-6 CASSYLNSGRLNEQFF TGTGCCAGCAGTTACCTGAATAGCGGGAGGCTCAATGAGCAGTTCTTC
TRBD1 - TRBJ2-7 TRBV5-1 CASSLEGGSNYYEQYF TGCGCCAGCAGCCTTGAAGGGGGCTCAAACTACTACGAGCAGTACTTC
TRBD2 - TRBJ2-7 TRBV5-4 CASSPPGLAGDEQYF TGTGCCAGCAGCCCTCCCGGACTAGCGGGTGACGAGCAGTACTTC
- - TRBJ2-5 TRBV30 CAWMGEKGTQYF TGTGCCTGGATGGGAGAGAAGGGGACCCAGTACTTC
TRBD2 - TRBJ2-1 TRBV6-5 CASRPSGRRNEQFF TGTGCCAGCAGACCTAGCGGGAGAAGAAATGAGCAGTTCTTC
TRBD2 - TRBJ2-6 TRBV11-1 CASSSHGTSGSGANVLTF TGTGCCAGCAGCTCTCACGGGACTAGCGGCTCTGGGGCCAACGTCCTGACTTTC
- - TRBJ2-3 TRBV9 CASSALTSDTQYF TGTGCCAGCAGCGCCCTGACTTCAGATACGCAGTATTTT
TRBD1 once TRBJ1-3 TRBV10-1 CVYPGQGVGGNTIYF TGCGTTTACCCCGGACAGGGGGTAGGTGGAAACACCATATATTTT
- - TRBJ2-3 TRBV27 CASQLSSASITDTQYF TGTGCCAGCCAACTTTCTAGCGCCTCGATCACAGATACGCAGTATTTT
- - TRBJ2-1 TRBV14 CASRLFSTSNEQFF TGTGCCAGCAGGCTGTTTTCTACGTCCAATGAGCAGTTCTTC
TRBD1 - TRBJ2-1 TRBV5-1 CASSAGQGGGNEQFF TGCGCCAGCAGCGCGGGACAGGGAGGAGGCAATGAGCAGTTCTTC
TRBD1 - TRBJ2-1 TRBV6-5 CASQAGTGVSRQFF TGTGCCAGCCAAGCCGGGACAGGGGTGAGTCGGCAGTTCTTC
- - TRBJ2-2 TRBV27 CASSLVHPGELFF TGTGCCAGCAGTCTCGTACACCCCGGGGAGCTGTTTTTT
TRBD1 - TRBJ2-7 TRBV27 CASSLKRDRVFYEQYF TGTGCCAGCAGTTTAAAACGGGACAGGGTATTTTACGAGCAGTACTTC
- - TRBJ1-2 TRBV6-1 CASSEQHNYGYTF TGTGCCAGCAGTGAGCAACATAACTATGGCTACACCTTC
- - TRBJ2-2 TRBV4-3 CASSQEAHTGELFF TGCGCCAGCAGCCAAGAGGCCCATACCGGGGAGCTGTTTTTT
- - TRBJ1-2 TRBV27 CASSFIGTYGYTF TGTGCCAGCAGCTTCATCGGTACCTATGGCTACACCTTC
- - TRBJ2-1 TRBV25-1 CASSDVRGLRYNEQFF TGTGCCAGCAGTGATGTTAGAGGACTTCGCTACAATGAGCAGTTCTTC
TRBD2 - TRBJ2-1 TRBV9 CASSATGTSEVGEQFF TGTGCCAGCAGTGCCACCGGGACTAGCGAAGTCGGTGAGCAGTTCTTC
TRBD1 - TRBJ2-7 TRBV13 CASSSGTGKNEQYF TGTGCCAGCAGCTCCGGGACAGGGAAAAACGAGCAGTACTTC
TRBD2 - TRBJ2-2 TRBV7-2 CASSPGGLAVFRQTGELFF TGTGCCAGCAGCCCAGGAGGGCTAGCGGTTTTCCGTCAGACCGGGGAGCTGTTTTTT
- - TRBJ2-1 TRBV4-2 CASSQDTGNEQFF TGTGCCAGCAGCCAAGATACCGGCAATGAGCAGTTCTTC
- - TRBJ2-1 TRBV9 CASSADLYNEQFF TGTGCCAGCAGCGCGGACTTATACAATGAGCAGTTCTTC
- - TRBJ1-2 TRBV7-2 CASRQNAGVYGAFYGYTF TGTGCCAGCAGGCAAAATGCCGGCGTCTATGGGGCTTTCTATGGCTACACCTTC
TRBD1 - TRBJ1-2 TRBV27 CASSLRDSNYGYTF TGTGCCAGCAGTTTACGGGACAGCAACTATGGCTACACCTTC
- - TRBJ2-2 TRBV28 CASSLGGTGTGELFF TGTGCCAGCAGCCTAGGTGGGACTGGGACCGGGGAGCTGTTTTTT
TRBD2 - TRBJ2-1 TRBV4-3 CASSQVWGSGSGNREQFF TGCGCCAGCAGCCAAGTTTGGGGGAGCGGGAGTGGGAATCGAGAGCAGTTCTTC
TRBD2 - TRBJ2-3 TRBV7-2 CASSPWTSADTQYF TGTGCCAGCAGCCCTTGGACTAGTGCAGATACGCAGTATTTT
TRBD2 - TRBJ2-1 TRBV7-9 CASSSTSGRGYEQFF TGTGCCAGCAGCTCAACTAGCGGGAGGGGATATGAGCAGTTCTTC
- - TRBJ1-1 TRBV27 CASSLWRATEAFF TGTGCCAGCAGTTTATGGAGGGCCACTGAAGCTTTCTTT
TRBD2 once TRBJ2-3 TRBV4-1 CASSQAIAGGSSDTQYF TGCGCCAGCAGCCAAGCTATAGCGGGAGGCTCCTCAGATACGCAGTATTTT
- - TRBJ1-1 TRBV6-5 CASSALYGNTEAFF TGTGCCAGCAGCGCCTTATACGGGAACACTGAAGCTTTCTTT
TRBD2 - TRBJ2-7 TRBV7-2 CASSLATSGRQVQYEQYF TGTGCCAGCAGCTTAGCGACTAGCGGGAGACAGGTTCAGTACGAGCAGTACTTC
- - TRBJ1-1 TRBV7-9 CASSLGEGANTEAFF TGTGCCAGCAGCTTAGGGGAAGGGGCGAACACTGAAGCTTTCTTT
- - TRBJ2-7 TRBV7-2 CASSAGVAGAIYEQYF TGTGCCAGCAGCGCAGGGGTGGCAGGAGCCATCTACGAGCAGTACTTC
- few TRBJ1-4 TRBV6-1 CASSEGAGRAEKLFF TGTGCCAGCAGTGAAGGAGCAGGGAGGGCCGAAAAACTGTTTTTT
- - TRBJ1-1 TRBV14 CASSQDRGTEAFF TGTGCCAGCAGCCAAGACAGGGGCACTGAAGCTTTCTTT